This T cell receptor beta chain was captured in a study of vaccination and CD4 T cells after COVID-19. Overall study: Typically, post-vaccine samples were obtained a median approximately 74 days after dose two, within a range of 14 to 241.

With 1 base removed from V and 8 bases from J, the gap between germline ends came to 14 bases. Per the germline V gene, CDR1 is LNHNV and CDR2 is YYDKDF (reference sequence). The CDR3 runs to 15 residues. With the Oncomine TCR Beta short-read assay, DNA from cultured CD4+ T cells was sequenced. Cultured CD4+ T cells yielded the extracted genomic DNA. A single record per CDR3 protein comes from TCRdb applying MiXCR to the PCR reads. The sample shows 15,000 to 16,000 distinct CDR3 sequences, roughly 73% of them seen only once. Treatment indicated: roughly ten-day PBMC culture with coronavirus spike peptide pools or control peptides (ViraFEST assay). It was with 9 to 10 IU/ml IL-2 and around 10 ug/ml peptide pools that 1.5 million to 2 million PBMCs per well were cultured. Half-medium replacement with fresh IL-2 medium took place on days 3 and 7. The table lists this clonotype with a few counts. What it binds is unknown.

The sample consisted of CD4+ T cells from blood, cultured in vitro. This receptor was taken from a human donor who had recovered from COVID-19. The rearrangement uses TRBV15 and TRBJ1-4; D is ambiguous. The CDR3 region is CATSRGRGSGEKLFF. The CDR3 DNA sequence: TGTGCCACCAGCAGAGGTCGCGGGTCCGGGGAAAAACTGTTTTTT.